Listed below are T cell receptor beta chains from one sample, sequenced in a study of Ad26.COV2.S vaccination and SARS-CoV-2 variants. The protocol was immunoSEQ multiplex PCR, while the TCRdb copy is restricted to in-frame clones and leaves out a portion. The sample includes 350,000 to 500,000 clones, over 75% of them seen just once. This material consisted of peripheral blood, taken in a trial of Ad26.COV2.S vaccine versus placebo. These receptors came from a person aged 18-65 years who received the Ad26.COV2.S COVID-19 vaccine or a placebo. The CDR3 runs from the conserved cysteine through the conserved F or W. Each record gives: clone size, J gene, V gene, CDR3 length, CDR3 protein. Where a row states a size, it is once, few, many or the class of an expanded clone; other rows omit it.

>.|TRBJ2-7|TRBV6-5|14
CASSRGTGSYEQYF
>.|TRBJ1-2|TRBV18|14
CASSPQGSDYGYTF
>.|TRBJ2-1|TRBV11-2|17
CASSSTWVAGGYNEQFF
>.|TRBJ2-5|TRBV3-1/TRBV3-2|14
CASSQDIRAETQYF
>.|TRBJ2-1|TRBV19|15
CASSTQDRGGNEQFF
>.|TRBJ2-7|TRBV4-1|15
CASSQSPLGSYEQYF
>.|TRBJ2-3|TRBV12-3/TRBV12-4|12
CASSFSADTQYF
>.|TRBJ2-7|TRBV18|15
CASSPGTGHDYEQYF
>.|TRBJ2-1|TRBV27|16
CASKNSGTVSYNEQFF
>.|TRBJ1-4|TRBV4-3|14
CASSQDQGYEKLFF
>.|TRBJ2-7|TRBV9|15
CASSVYGGRSYEQYF
>.|TRBJ2-5|TRBV7-8|17
CASSLFGGSRGSETQYF
>.|TRBJ1-3|TRBV28|15
CASRWGPSTGNTIYF
>.|TRBJ1-1|TRBV7-2|11
CASSLTGKAFF
>.|TRBJ2-1|TRBV5-4|14
CASSNSGTHNEQFF
>.|TRBJ1-2|TRBV30|15
CAWSPSKRGIWGYTF
>.|TRBJ2-1|TRBV6-1|15
CASSDTAGGGDEQFF
>.|TRBJ2-3|TRBV11-2|19
CASSLISIAGGTSTDTQYF
>.|TRBJ2-5|TRBV27|17
CASSPWPLVAGVETQYF
>once|TRBJ2-5|TRBV11-1|14
CASSLATDRETQYF
>.|TRBJ2-3|TRBV4-3|17
CASSQGLADLSTDTQYF
>many|TRBJ1-6|TRBV14|15
CASSQVPGTNSPLHF
>.|TRBJ2-2|TRBV9|17
CARMGGRLAVNTGELFF
>.|TRBJ2-3|TRBV15|16
CATSRGGRGVGDTQYF
>.|TRBJ2-1|TRBV7-3|15
CASSLAGGYYNEQFF
>once|TRBJ2-3|TRBV3-1/TRBV3-2|16
CASNPSPAGGTDTQYF
>.|TRBJ2-3|TRBV7-9|15
CASSFKGTGPDTQYF
>.|TRBJ2-3|TRBV27|18
CASSGWAGRIFDPDTQYF
>.|TRBJ2-5|TRBV28|20
CASSSPGGGAVWITKETQYF
>.|TRBJ2-1|TRBV12-3/TRBV12-4|12
CASSPKRNEQFF
>.|TRBJ2-1|TRBV27|14
CASSQEGTANEQFF
>.|TRBJ1-3|TRBV7-9|12
CASSNPVDTIYF